This T cell receptor beta chain was sequenced in a study of PD-L1 blockade in urothelial cancer. On the study more broadly: Males with bladder-origin urothelial cancer made up about 85% of the roughly 30 patients.

Synthetic analogs of TCR templates were spiked into every PCR. The table came from immunoSEQ multiplex PCR; TCRdb's copy has only in-frame clones and leaves some out. The repertoire consists of about 84,000 clones, with roughly 82% occurring once and the leading ten covering approximately 9.5%. Between the trimmed V and J ends, which lost 3 bases and 3 bases, there was a span of 15 bases. The germline gives CDR1 SGHNT, CDR2 YENEEA. The CDR3 totals 16 residues. The origin of this receptor is a man aged 65 to 79 with urothelial cancer. The chain has TRBV11-3 and TRBJ2-1; TRBD1 might be the D (7 bases). Sequencing was performed on PBMCs, taken around atezolizumab (anti-PD-L1) treatment. The CDR3 protein is CASSLFSQGGYNEQFF. The CDR3 coding sequence is TGTGCCAGCAGCTTGTTTAGCCAGGGGGGCTACAATGAGCAGTTCTTC.